These 2 T cell receptor beta chains were all obtained from the same sample, sequenced in a study of cytomegalovirus exposure and HLA in healthy donors. PCR employed 60 Vbeta and 13 Jbeta primers. TCRdb's table, derived via immunoSEQ multiplex PCR, lists solely in-frame clones and lacks some. In the table there are roughly 150,000 clones, roughly 10% of which are singletons. The material sequenced was PBMCs. The origin of the receptors is a man in his forties or fifties in good health and CMV-seronegative.

This clone showed up just a few times. The chain has TRBV25-1 and TRBJ1-6; unclear D gene. The CDR3 has 17 amino acids. Germline V gene data show CDR1 as MGHDK and CDR2 as SYGVNS. The V gene lost 3 bases and the J gene lost 6 bases, with 18 bases spanning the gap. As DNA, the CDR3 is TGTGCCAGCAGTGATCCCGGCATCCCGGGGATTAATTCACCCCTCCACTTT. Amino acids: CASSDPGIPGINSPLHF.

This clone was seen a few times. The chain links TRBV5-1 to TRBJ1-3, with 10 bases identical to TRBD1. After removal of 0 bases from V and 7 bases from J, the junction contained 7 bases not matched to a gene. CDR3 length equals 16 residues. Germline V gene sequence: CDR1 SGHRS, CDR2 YFSETQ. This CDR3 is CASSLGGTGAGNTIYF. For the CDR3, the DNA is TGCGCCAGCAGCTTGGGTGGGACAGGGGCCGGCAACACCATATATTTT.